The 6 T cell receptor beta chains in this list originate from one sample, sequenced in a study of T cell repertoires in cytomegalovirus infection (dated by TCRdb to the late 2010s). The run used an Illumina HiSeq 1500. TCRdb itself trimmed the public reads at Q25 with fastp, ran MiXCR and retained productive beta chains. CDR3 protein duplicates are merged, each entry listing the most common genes and DNA. The sample data list some 480,000 distinct CDR3 sequences, and about 33% of these were observed just once. 17% of the sample is taken by the ten largest. The sample's treatment or condition label, decoded: in vitro stimulation with specific CMV peptide epitopes to enrich CMV-specific T cells. Antigens of these TCRs are unknown. The sequences come from cultured PBMCs, collected from culture after CMV antigen stimulation. Every receptor here comes from a human donor in good health (CMV status not recorded). Some clones in this sample may be carry-over from other donors' samples.

The chain is built from TRBV6-1 and TRBJ2-5; 7 nucleotides match TRBD1. In germline, CDR1 is MNHNS, CDR2 SASEGT. The CDR3 is made up of 14 amino acids. Trimming removed 3 bases from V and 4 bases from J; junction bases left unmatched: 5. The CDR3 spells CASSDYRGPETQYF. In nucleotides, the CDR3 is TGTGCCAGCAGTGATTACAGGGGACCAGAGACCCAGTACTTC.

The V call is TRBV2, the J call TRBJ2-3; 10 bases agree with TRBD2. The CDR3 covers 14 residues. J lost 7 bases, V lost 5 bases, and 6 bases had no gene match. Per germline, CDR1 SNHLY and CDR2 FYNNEI. CDR3 sequence (DNA): TGTGCCAGCAGTCAGCGGGAGGGCGTGAATACGCAGTATTTT. Its protein product is CASSQREGVNTQYF.

This clonotype was observed a few times. The chain couples TRBV7-2 to TRBJ2-5; D remains ambiguous. Germline V CDR1 and CDR2: SGHTA, FQGNSA. V was cut by 3 bases and J by 1 base, with 15 bases left in between. The CDR3 totals 16 residues. As DNA, the CDR3 is TGTGCCAGCAGCTTGGAATTCTTGAGTACCCAAGAGACCCAGTACTTC. Encoded protein: CASSLEFLSTQETQYF.

V and J are TRBV24-1 and TRBJ2-5, with 8 bases matching TRBD1. Trimming removed 3 bases from V and 3 bases from J; junction bases left unmatched: 8. The length of the CDR3 is 16 residues. The V gene's germline CDR1 is KGHDR and CDR2 SFDVKD. In DNA, the CDR3 is TGTGCCACCAGTGATCCCTCAGGGGGCGCAAAAGAGACCCAGTACTTC. As protein: CATSDPSGGAKETQYF.

The chain combines TRBV20-1 with TRBJ2-7; no definite D call. CDR1 DFQATT and CDR2 SNEGSKA come from the germline V gene (reference sequence). V was trimmed by 3 bases and J by 0 bases, leaving 9 bases between them. The CDR3 spans 13 residues. This CDR3 is CSARVLSSYEQYF. CDR3 sequence (DNA): TGCAGTGCTAGGGTTCTAAGCTCCTACGAGCAGTACTTC.

This clonotype came up a few times. The chain carries TRBV2 and TRBJ2-2, with 12 nucleotides matching TRBD2. V lost 8 bases, J lost 5 bases, and 6 bases stayed unmatched. The CDR3 covers 15 residues. In germline, CDR1 is SNHLY, CDR2 FYNNEI. The CDR3 loop reads CASHIGTSGTGELFF. The CDR3 DNA is TGTGCCAGCCATATCGGGACTAGCGGGACCGGGGAGCTGTTTTTT.